The clone carrying this T cell receptor (beta chain) was seen a single time. These data are taken from a study of T cells after posttransplantation cyclophosphamide. Data came from immunoSEQ multiplex PCR; TCRdb stores just in-frame clones and leaves some out. Of roughly 6,600 clones listed, 95% to 98% are singletons. This clonotype was obtained from a woman in her twenties or thirties in good health and a related stem cell transplant donor. The sample taken for sequencing was naive CD8+ T cells sorted from PBMCs.

For the CDR3, the DNA is TGTGCCAGCAGTTCGAAGGGGGGGGTTGGCTACACCTTC. It is translated as CASSSKGGVGYTF. The rearrangement links TRBV27 to TRBJ1-2; D may be TRBD1 (6 bases). V gave up 4 bases and J gave up 7 bases, with 13 bases separating them. CDR1 and CDR2 (germline): MNHEY, SMNVEV (reference sequence). The CDR3 runs to 13 residues.